This is a list of T cell receptor beta chains from one sample in a study of human T cells and chemical hapten exposure. TCRdb itself ran the RACE reads through MiXCR, one entry per CDR3 protein. The sample consists of under 95,000 distinct CDR3 sequences, about 8.8% of them appearing once. Sequenced material: whole blood. The receptor source for this set is a female donor in good health. Some clones in this sample may be carry-over from other donors' samples. CDR3s include the opening cysteine and the closing phenylalanine or tryptophan. D genes are given only for firm matches.

>-|TRBV25-1
CASSEYAGSDNEQFF
>TRBD2|TRBV2
CASSSSGRAGYF
>TRBD1|TRBV20-1
CSARLLGQGAEYGYTF
>-|TRBV5-4
CASSADRANYGYTF
>-|TRBV2
CASSEAQDEKLFF
>TRBD1|TRBV6-2/TRBV6-3
CASSLDRASEQYF
>TRBD1|TRBV6-5
CASTGTGNTEAFF
>-|TRBV3-1
CASSRGASGELFF
>TRBD1|TRBV29-1
CSVVPDRSYEQYF
>-|TRBV2
CASSESTSYNEQFF
>TRBD1|TRBV28
CASSLPGGSGNTIYF
>TRBD1|TRBV6-6
CASSFRGTVGDTTEAFF
>TRBD1|TRBV7-3
CASSLGQGQENEAFF
>TRBD2|TRBV7-9
CASSLEAGAGDTQYF
>TRBD1|TRBV28
CASHTGTDPYEQYF
>-|TRBV29-1
CSVRRSNTEAFF
>-|TRBV6-6
CASRQSTDTQYF
>-|TRBV27
CASSRTAFTTQKETQYF
>-|TRBV27
CASSLRQEETQYF
>-|TRBV7-8
CASSTRAVGRGNTIYF
>-|TRBV2
CASSASRGSAYEQYF
>-|TRBV7-9
CASSSSGTYDYEQYF
>-|TRBV6-5
CASSTDFSGANVLTF
>-|TRBV28
CASSLTGNFVNSPLHF
>-|TRBV14
CASSQVPSNSPLHF
>-|TRBV12-5
CASGLVQGPNEQFF
>-|TRBV4-3
CASSPLSAGNEQFF
>-|TRBV28
CASTTLHRGADQPQHF
>-|TRBV28
CACETGTGYTEAFF
>-|TRBV7-8
CASSSSGELFF
>TRBD1|TRBV24-1
CATGTDQSNQPQHF
>TRBD1|TRBV4-1
CASSLYHTTGAGRPQHF
>-|TRBV10-3
CAISERIPTRTQYF
>-|TRBV6-2/TRBV6-3
CASSYSNSHQPQHF
>-|TRBV27
CASREYSGETQYF
>-|TRBV20-1
CSARDRRMDTEAFF
>-|TRBV30
CAWSWTPGGYEQYF
>TRBD1|TRBV29-1
CSVRTGGIEQYF
>-|TRBV28
CVVWGGTSYEQYF
>TRBD2|TRBV10-3
CATGLADNEQYF